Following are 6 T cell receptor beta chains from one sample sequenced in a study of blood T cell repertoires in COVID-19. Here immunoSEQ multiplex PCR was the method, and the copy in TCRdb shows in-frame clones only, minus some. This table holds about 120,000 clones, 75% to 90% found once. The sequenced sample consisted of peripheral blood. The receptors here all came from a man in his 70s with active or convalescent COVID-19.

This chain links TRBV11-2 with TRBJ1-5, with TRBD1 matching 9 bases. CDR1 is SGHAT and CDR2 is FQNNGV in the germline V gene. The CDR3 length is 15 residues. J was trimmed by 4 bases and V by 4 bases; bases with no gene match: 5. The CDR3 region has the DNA TGTGCCAGCAGCTGGGGACAGGGAGAAAATCAGCCCCAGCATTTT. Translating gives CASSWGQGENQPQHF.

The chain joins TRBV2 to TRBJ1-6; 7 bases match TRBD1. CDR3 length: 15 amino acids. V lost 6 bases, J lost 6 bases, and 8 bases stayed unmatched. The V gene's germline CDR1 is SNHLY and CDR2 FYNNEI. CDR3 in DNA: TGTGCCAGCAGAGCCGGGACAGAGGGTAATTCACCCCTCCACTTT. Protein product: CASRAGTEGNSPLHF. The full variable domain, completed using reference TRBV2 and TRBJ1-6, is EPEVTQTPSHQVTQMGQEVILRCVPISNHLYFYWYRQILGQKVEFLVSFYNNEISEKSEIFDDQFSVERPDGSNFTLKIRSTKLEDSAMYFCASRAGTEGNSPLHFGNGTRLTVT.

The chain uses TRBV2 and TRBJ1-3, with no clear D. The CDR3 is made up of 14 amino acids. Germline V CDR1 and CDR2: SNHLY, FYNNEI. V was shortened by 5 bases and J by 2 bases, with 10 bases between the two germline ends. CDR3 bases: TGTGCCAGCAGTTTTGAGGGCACTGGAAACACCATATATTTT. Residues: CASSFEGTGNTIYF.

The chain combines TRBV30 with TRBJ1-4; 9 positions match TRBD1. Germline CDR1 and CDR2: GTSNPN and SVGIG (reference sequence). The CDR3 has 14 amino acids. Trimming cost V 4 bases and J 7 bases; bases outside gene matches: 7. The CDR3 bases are TGTGCCTGGACCACAGGGGGCGCGGGTGAAAAACTGTTTTTT. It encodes CAWTTGGAGEKLFF.

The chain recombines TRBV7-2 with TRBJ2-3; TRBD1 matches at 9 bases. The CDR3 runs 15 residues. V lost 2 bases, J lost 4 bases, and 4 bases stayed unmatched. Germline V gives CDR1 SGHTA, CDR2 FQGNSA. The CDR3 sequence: CASSLWDRVADTQYF. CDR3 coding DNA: TGTGCCAGCAGCTTATGGGACAGGGTGGCAGATACGCAGTATTTT.

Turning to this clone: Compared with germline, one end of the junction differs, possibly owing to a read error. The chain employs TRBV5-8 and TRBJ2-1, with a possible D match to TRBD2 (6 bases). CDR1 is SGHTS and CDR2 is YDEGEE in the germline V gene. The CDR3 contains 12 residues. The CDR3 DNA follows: TGTGCCAGCAGTTTGGAGGGACTTAAGCAGTTCTTC. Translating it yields CASSLEGLKQFF.